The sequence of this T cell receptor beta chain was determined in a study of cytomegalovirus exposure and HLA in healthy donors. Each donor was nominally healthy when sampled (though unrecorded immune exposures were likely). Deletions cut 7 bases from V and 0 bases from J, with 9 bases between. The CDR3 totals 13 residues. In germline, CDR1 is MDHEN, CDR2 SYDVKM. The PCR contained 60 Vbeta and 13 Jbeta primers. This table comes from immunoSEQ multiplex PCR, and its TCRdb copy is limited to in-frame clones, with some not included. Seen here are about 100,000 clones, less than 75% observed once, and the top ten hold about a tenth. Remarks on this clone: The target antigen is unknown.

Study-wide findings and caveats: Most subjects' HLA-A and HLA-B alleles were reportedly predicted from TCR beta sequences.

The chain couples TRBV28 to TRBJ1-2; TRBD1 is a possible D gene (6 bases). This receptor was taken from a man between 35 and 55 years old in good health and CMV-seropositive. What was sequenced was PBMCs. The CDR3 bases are TGTGCCAGCAATAACAGGGCTAACTATGGCTACACCTTC. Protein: CASNNRANYGYTF.